A selection of T cell receptor beta chains follows, all from one sample in a study of monozygotic twins with inflammatory bowel disease. TCRdb re-analyzed the 5' RACE reads; it lists each CDR3 protein once, without DNA. The table gives about 330,000 distinct CDR3 sequences; the top ten clones make up around 2% of it. Sequenced sample: blood. The receptors stem from a human donor with ulcerative colitis or Crohn's disease, or a healthy co-twin of an affected twin (not recorded which). Each CDR3 is given with its conserved first and last residue. Fields, in order: V gene, J gene, CDR3 protein.

>TRBV14|TRBJ2-3
CASSQKGIATGATDTQYF
>TRBV12-3/TRBV12-4|TRBJ2-6
CASTLGGSGANVLTF
>TRBV29-1|TRBJ2-2
CSVGTALGELFF
>TRBV7-8|TRBJ1-2
CASSLDQGTYGYTF
>TRBV4-1|TRBJ1-1
CASSQDGGTYTEAFF
>TRBV19|TRBJ2-3
CASSSPMTGKTADTQYF
>TRBV11-1|TRBJ1-5
CASSPGTGGVESNQPQHF
>TRBV7-2|TRBJ2-7
CASSFDSIYEQYF
>TRBV20-1|TRBJ2-7
CSVGIAGVDEQYF
>TRBV19|TRBJ2-1
CASSGGSRVDEQFF
>TRBV4-1|TRBJ2-3
CASSQDHGLAGATQYF
>TRBV29-1|TRBJ2-3
CSVGGATDTQYF
>TRBV9|TRBJ2-1
CASSVVQDVANYNEQFF
>TRBV20-1|TRBJ2-7
CSASFRAGYEQYF
>TRBV20-1|TRBJ2-1
CSARNRPDNEQFF
>TRBV7-2|TRBJ2-1
CASSLAGRQNEQFF
>TRBV7-2|TRBJ1-4
CASSLDRRELFF
>TRBV27|TRBJ2-2
CASSPGPSTGELFF
>TRBV18|TRBJ1-6
CASSPPKYNSPLHF
>TRBV27|TRBJ2-2
CASGLPTGELFF
>TRBV12-3/TRBV12-4|TRBJ1-1
CASRPRTGVQAEAFF
>TRBV28|TRBJ2-1
CASSAYGTSGRGVSNEQFF
>TRBV27|TRBJ1-2
CASRPTGYYGYTF
>TRBV5-1|TRBJ2-2
CASMSGTGELFF
>TRBV20-1|TRBJ2-5
CSARDALRGAGTQYF
>TRBV20-1|TRBJ2-2
CSARDRVRQTGTGELFF
>TRBV7-9|TRBJ2-1
CASSLTGRMYNEQFF
>TRBV10-3|TRBJ2-7
CAIRMTSGGAYEQYF
>TRBV27|TRBJ1-4
CASSPGTGNEKLFF
>TRBV30|TRBJ1-2
CAWSDSYGYTF
>TRBV5-6|TRBJ1-1
CASSGRGMGTEAFF
>TRBV6-1|TRBJ1-1
CASSPPSPMNTEAFF
>TRBV6-1|TRBJ1-5
CASSETWGPTSNQPQHF
>TRBV19|TRBJ2-1
CASSVLRSPRNEQFF
>TRBV5-1|TRBJ1-1
CASSLSLNTEAFF
>TRBV28|TRBJ2-1
CASSLVGVQFF
>TRBV20-1|TRBJ2-3
CSVRLAGLTDTQYF
>TRBV20-1|TRBJ2-1
CSATRLAGGAENEQFF
>TRBV6-1|TRBJ1-3
CASSPQGKIGNTIYF
>TRBV6-6|TRBJ2-7
CASTGGGSYEQYF
>TRBV2|TRBJ1-1
CASSEGFLNTEAFF